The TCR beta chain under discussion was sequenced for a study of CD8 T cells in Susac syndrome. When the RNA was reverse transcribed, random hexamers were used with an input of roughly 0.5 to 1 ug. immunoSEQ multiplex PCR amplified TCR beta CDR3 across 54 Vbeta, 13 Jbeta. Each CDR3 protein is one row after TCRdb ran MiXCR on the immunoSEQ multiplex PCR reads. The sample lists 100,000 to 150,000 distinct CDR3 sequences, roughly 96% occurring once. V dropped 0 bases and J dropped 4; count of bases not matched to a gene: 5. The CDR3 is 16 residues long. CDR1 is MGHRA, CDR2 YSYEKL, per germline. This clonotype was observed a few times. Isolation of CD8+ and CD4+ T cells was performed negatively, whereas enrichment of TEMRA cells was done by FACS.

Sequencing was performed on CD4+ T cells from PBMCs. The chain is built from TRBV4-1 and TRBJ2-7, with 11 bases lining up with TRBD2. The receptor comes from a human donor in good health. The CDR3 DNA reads TGCGCCAGCAGCCAAGATACTAGCGGGAGACCGTACGAGCAGTACTTC. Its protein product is CASSQDTSGRPYEQYF.